This T cell receptor beta chain is from a study of blood T cell repertoires in COVID-19. On the study more broadly: Material from acute and convalescent COVID-19 was sourced from the United States, Italy and Spain.

V was clipped by 5 bases and J by 1 base; unmatched bases: 3. The CDR3 consists of 16 residues. Germline-derived CDR1 and CDR2 are KGHDR and SFDVKD. Produced via immunoSEQ multiplex PCR; TCRdb's table is partial and in-frame only. The sample lists about 410,000 clones; under 90% were seen once. Source material: PBMCs or T cells enriched from blood (not recorded which). The TCR sequence derives from a young woman who had recovered from COVID-19. V is TRBV24-1 and J is TRBJ2-4, with TRBD1 matching over 11 bases. The CDR3 is CATSVGQGVAKNIQYF. The DNA for the CDR3 is TGTGCCACCAGTGTGGGACAGGGGGTGGCCAAAAACATTCAGTACTTC.